These 18 T cell receptor beta chains share one sample of origin, sequenced in a study of cytomegalovirus exposure and HLA in healthy donors. The PCR ran on 60 Vbeta and 13 Jbeta primers. TCRdb's copy holds only in-frame clones and misses some; the assay was immunoSEQ multiplex PCR. The sample includes approximately 91,000 clones, 69% of them seen just once. The sequenced sample was PBMCs. The receptor source for this set is a female donor in good health and CMV-seronegative.

This rearrangement joins TRBV7-9 to TRBJ2-7; perhaps TRBD1 as D (6 bases). The germline CDR1 and CDR2 sequences are SEHNR and FQNEAQ (reference sequence). The V and J ends lost 5 bases and 4 bases respectively, with 12 bases between them. CDR3 size: 13 residues. The CDR3 DNA sequence: TGTGCCAGCAGCCCTACAGGGAATTACGAGCAGTACTTC. Translation: CASSPTGNYEQYF.

In its sample, this clone was seen once. The chain couples TRBV11-2 to TRBJ2-2; 8 bases are shared with TRBD1. CDR1 is SGHAT, CDR2 FQNNGV, per germline. This CDR3 spans 16 amino acids. The V and J ends lost 4 bases and 2 bases, in that order; junction bases with no gene match: 6. CDR3 sequence: CASSWGTGLNTGELFF. CDR3 DNA: TGTGCCAGCAGCTGGGGGACAGGTCTAAACACCGGGGAGCTGTTTTTT.

The V and J genes are TRBV5-4 and TRBJ2-7, with D tentatively TRBD2 (5 bases). Germline assignment: CDR1 SGHNT and CDR2 YYREEE (reference sequence). V lost 4 bases, J lost 6 bases, and 17 bases lay in between. The CDR3 contains 14 residues. CDR3 loop: CASSPRGPNIEQYF. In nucleotides, the CDR3 is TGTGCCAGCAGCCCCCGAGGGCCCAATATCGAGCAGTACTTC.

The J gene is TRBJ2-7, the V gene TRBV4-1; D is unresolved. There are 13 residues in the CDR3. V lost 2 bases, J lost 3 bases, and 8 bases lay in between. Germline V gene data show CDR1 as MGHRA and CDR2 as YSYEKL. CDR3 DNA: TGCGCCAGCAGCCAAACACAGCTCTACGAGCAGTACTTC. Its protein is CASSQTQLYEQYF.

CDR3 nucleotides: TGTGCCAGCAGCGAGGGACTAGCGGGAACCACAGATACGCAGTATTTT. Its translation is CASSEGLAGTTDTQYF. The genes are TRBV9 and TRBJ2-3, with TRBD2 matching 13 bases. V trimming: 3 bases; J trimming: 2 bases; junction bases outside the gene matches: 3. Germline-derived CDR1 and CDR2 are SGDLS and YYNGEE. This CDR3 region has 16 residues.

This clone was detected only a few times. The gene calls are TRBV27 and TRBJ1-1, with 9 bases identical to TRBD1. The CDR3 runs 15 residues. Per germline, CDR1 MNHEY and CDR2 SMNVEV (reference sequence). The trim removed 3 bases at V and 2 bases at J, leaving 4 bases unmatched. The CDR3, as DNA: TGTGCCAGCAGTTTTGCCACAGGGGGCAACACTGAAGCTTTCTTT. This codes for CASSFATGGNTEAFF.

The genes are TRBV6-5 and TRBJ1-2; D not resolved. V lost 0 bases and J 7 bases, leaving 15 bases between the germline ends. The CDR3 sequence is 15 residues long. The V gene's germline CDR1 is MNHEY and CDR2 SVGAGI. This chain's CDR3 is CASSYSTDGLGGYTF. The CDR3 DNA follows: TGTGCCAGCAGTTACTCGACTGACGGCCTAGGTGGCTACACCTTC.

The genes are TRBV7-6 and TRBJ2-7, with D possibly TRBD1 on 5 matching bases. This CDR3 comprises 14 residues. V was clipped by 2 bases and J by 1 base, with 9 bases between them. Per germline, CDR1 SGHVS and CDR2 FNYEAQ. The CDR3 spells CASSLTDRSYEQYF. CDR3 bases: TGTGCCAGCAGCTTAACTGACAGATCCTACGAGCAGTACTTC.

This chain connects TRBV30 to TRBJ2-2; 8 bases fit TRBD2. This CDR3 contains 15 residues. Germline V lookup: CDR1 GTSNPN, CDR2 SVGIG (reference sequence). The ends lost 3 bases at V and 5 bases at J; junction bases unmatched: 8. The CDR3 DNA reads as TGTGCCTGGAGCATCACGGGGGGGGCTACCGGGGAGCTGTTTTTT. It codes for CAWSITGGATGELFF.

V is TRBV6-5 and J is TRBJ2-7; a weak D match, TRBD1 (6 bases). Germline V gene lookup returns CDR1 MNHEY and CDR2 SVGAGI. Trimming took off 5 bases at V and 2 bases at J, with 16 bases between the two ends. The CDR3 contains 15 residues. CDR3 nucleotide sequence: TGTGCCAGCAGTAGAGGACAGAACCAACCCTACGAGCAGTACTTC. Translation: CASSRGQNQPYEQYF.

CDR3 residues: CASSTGTVNEQFF. For the CDR3, the DNA is TGTGCCAGCAGTACCGGGACAGTCAATGAGCAGTTCTTC. The rearrangement uses TRBV7-6 and TRBJ2-1; TRBD1 agrees at 7 bases. The germline CDR1 and CDR2 sequences are SGHVS and FNYEAQ. V dropped 6 bases and J dropped 6; count of bases not matched to a gene: 5. The CDR3 is made up of 13 amino acids.

This chain joins TRBV20-1 and TRBJ1-1, with a tentative D call TRBD1 (5 bases). Trimming took off 5 bases at V and 3 bases at J, with 7 bases between the two ends. CDR1 DFQATT and CDR2 SNEGSKA come from the germline V gene (reference sequence). The CDR3 has 11 residues. CDR3 sequence: CSAWGDTEAFF. The CDR3 DNA follows: TGCAGTGCTTGGGGGGACACTGAAGCTTTCTTT.

This clone came up once. The rearrangement joins TRBV7-2 to TRBJ2-7, with 7 positions matching TRBD2. Germline CDR1 is SGHTA and CDR2 is FQGNSA. This CDR3 has 15 residues. With 6 bases clipped from V and 4 bases from J, the junction kept 12 bases outside the gene matches. The CDR3 protein is CASSNPSGKGYEQYF. CDR3 sequence (DNA): TGTGCCAGCAGTAACCCGAGCGGGAAAGGTTACGAGCAGTACTTC. The whole variable domain, filled in from reference TRBV7-2 and TRBJ2-7, reads GAGVSQSPSNKVTEKGKDVELRCDPISGHTALYWYRQSLGQGLEFLIYFQGNSAPDKSGLPSDRFSAERTGGSVSTLTIQRTQQEDSAVYLCASSNPSGKGYEQYFGPGTRLTVT.

The rearrangement links TRBV9 to TRBJ2-7, with 7 bases that match TRBD1. Germline V gene lookup returns CDR1 SGDLS and CDR2 YYNGEE. With 0 bases clipped from V and 2 bases from J, the junction kept 5 bases outside the gene matches. CDR3 length: 15 amino acids. The CDR3 DNA follows: TGTGCCAGCAGCGTAGGGCAGGGGGTACCCTACGAGCAGTACTTC. Protein: CASSVGQGVPYEQYF.

The gene calls are TRBV4-2 and TRBJ2-2; 14 bases match TRBD2. The germline V gene has CDR1 LGHNA and CDR2 YNFKEQ. The CDR3 length is 20 residues. Germline trimming cut 0 bases from V and 4 bases from J; bases unmatched to any gene: 10. For the CDR3, the DNA is TGTGCCAGCAGCCAAGATTGGGGGACTAGCGGGAGCATGGGCACCGGGGAGCTGTTTTTT. Translating it yields CASSQDWGTSGSMGTGELFF.

The chain employs TRBV7-3 and TRBJ2-3; D might be TRBD2 (5 bases). Trimming removed 4 bases at V and 2 bases at J, with 13 bases between. Germline CDR1 and CDR2: SGHTA and FQGTGA. The CDR3 has 15 amino acids. The DNA for the CDR3 is TGTGCCAGCAGCTCCTTGAGCGGCCACACAGATACGCAGTATTTT. It translates to CASSSLSGHTDTQYF.

This chain connects TRBV5-1 to TRBJ2-1; TRBD2 aligns across 8 bases. The junction had 2 bases not matched to a gene; V was cut back by 0 bases and J by 0 bases. Per the germline V gene, CDR1 is SGHRS and CDR2 is YFSETQ. CDR3 length equals 16 residues. The CDR3 sequence is CASSLVSGSSYNEQFF. In DNA form, the CDR3 reads TGCGCCAGCAGCTTGGTAAGCGGGAGCTCCTACAATGAGCAGTTCTTC.

The CDR3 is CASSQRTVNTEAFF. Written as DNA, the CDR3 is TGCGCCAGCAGTCAACGGACAGTCAACACTGAAGCTTTCTTT. The rearrangement links TRBV23-1 to TRBJ1-1; D perhaps matches TRBD1 (6 bases). TRBV23-1 counts as an open reading frame of uncertain function. The CDR3 consists of 14 residues. Trimming removed 2 bases from V and 2 bases from J, with 9 bases in between.